These T cell receptor beta chains were read from a single sample in a study of regulatory T cells in long-lasting Graves disease. Each CDR3 protein is one row after TCRdb ran MiXCR on the multiplex PCR reads. The data contain about 470,000 distinct CDR3 sequences, 20% to 25% of them singletons. The sample was peripheral blood mononuclear cells (PBMCs), taken when the disease was refractory, from a patient treated with antithyroid drugs. Receptors were obtained from a female donor with Graves disease. The CDR3 runs from the conserved cysteine through the conserved F or W. A D gene is named only where the DNA matches it firmly. Expanded clones are given a class, and other clones once, few, many or no size at all.

D	size	V	J	DNA	CDR3
TRBD1	few	TRBV7-2	TRBJ2-7	TGTGCCAGCAGCTTAATACCAGGGGGTTGGTACGAGCAGTACTTC	CASSLIPGGWYEQYF
TRBD1	-	TRBV25-1	TRBJ1-6	TGTGCCAACAGGTCCGGGACAGGGTTCTCACCCCTCCACTTT	CANRSGTGFSPLHF
-	-	TRBV4-1	TRBJ2-2	TGCGCCAGCAGCCAAGATTACGAGAGGGCCCAGGGGGGGGAGCTGTTTTTT	CASSQDYERAQGGELFF
-	few	TRBV10-2	TRBJ1-1	TGCGCCAGCAGTGAGCCTTACAGGGACACTGAAGCTTTCTTT	CASSEPYRDTEAFF
-	few	TRBV6-1	TRBJ2-7	TGTGCCAGCAGTCCACAATGGGAGCAGTACTTC	CASSPQWEQYF
TRBD2	-	TRBV27	TRBJ2-1	TGTGCCAGCAGTTTAAGGGGGTCACTAGCGGCTTACAATGAGCAGTTCTTC	CASSLRGSLAAYNEQFF
-	few	TRBV28	TRBJ2-7	TGTGCCAGCATTACACCAGGGACAAGCTACGAGCAGTACTTC	CASITPGTSYEQYF
-	many	TRBV11-1	TRBJ2-5	TGTGCCAGCAGCCGAGGGCTGGGAGGCAACCAAGAGACCCAGTACTTC	CASSRGLGGNQETQYF
TRBD1	many	TRBV12-3/TRBV12-4	TRBJ2-4	TGTGCCAGCAGTCCCCGGACAGGGGGCAGTCAGGGGAAAAACATTCAGTACTTC	CASSPRTGGSQGKNIQYF
TRBD1	many	TRBV12-3/TRBV12-4	TRBJ1-1	TGTGCCAGCACCTGGGACAGGGGAACAGCTTTCTTT	CASTWDRGTAFF
-	many	TRBV12-3/TRBV12-4	TRBJ2-7	TGTGCCAGCAGTTTGGGCATACGCTACGAGCAGTACTTC	CASSLGIRYEQYF
-	few	TRBV7-9	TRBJ2-5	TGTGCCAGCATCCCTTTGACTAAACAAGAGACCCAGTACTTC	CASIPLTKQETQYF
-	-	TRBV27	TRBJ1-2	TGTGCCAGCAGTTTATCTGGCAGGCCCTCGGGCTACACCTTC	CASSLSGRPSGYTF
-	many	TRBV30	TRBJ1-1	TGTGCCTGGAGTCGTAAAGAAGCTTTCTTT	CAWSRKEAFF
-	-	TRBV6-1	TRBJ1-5	TGTGCCAGCAGCCGACTACAGTTTGGCGGGAGCAATCAGCCCCAGCATTTT	CASSRLQFGGSNQPQHF
-	-	TRBV11-2	TRBJ2-2	TGTGCCAGCAGCTCCCTAGTTGGAGGGCCCGGGGAGCTGTTTTTT	CASSSLVGGPGELFF
-	-	TRBV5-1	TRBJ2-6	TGCGCCAGCAGCGGGGCCCCTGGGGCCAACGTCCTGACTTTC	CASSGAPGANVLTF
-	few	TRBV7-2	TRBJ2-5	TGTGCCAGCAGCAACAGGGGACTAGAGAGTGAGGCCCAGTACTTC	CASSNRGLESEAQYF
-	-	TRBV5-1	TRBJ2-2	TGCGCCAGCAGCTTGGCCGGGACGGGTGCTACCGGGGAGCTGTTTTTT	CASSLAGTGATGELFF
TRBD1	many	TRBV29-1	TRBJ1-2	TGCAGCGTTGATGAGGGACAGGGGGCCATTAGGGGCTATGGCTACACCTTC	CSVDEGQGAIRGYGYTF
TRBD1	-	TRBV5-1	TRBJ1-1	TGCGCCAGCAGCCTCAATCACAGGGGGCTTAATATCCAGACATCCGACGCTTTCTTT	CASSLNHRGLNIQTSDAFF
TRBD2	many	TRBV7-9	TRBJ2-7	TGTGCCTGGGGGGGATCACCTAGCTCCTACGAGCAGTACTTC	CAWGGSPSSYEQYF
-	-	TRBV10-3	TRBJ1-1	TGTGCCAGCAAGCCAGGGGCTCAGACTGAAGCTTTCTTT	CASKPGAQTEAFF
-	many	TRBV12-3/TRBV12-4	TRBJ2-4	TGTGCCAGCAGTTCGAACCCCGGCGGGGTAGCCAGCGGTATTCAGTACTTC	CASSSNPGGVASGIQYF
TRBD2	many	TRBV15	TRBJ2-7	TGTGCCACCAGCAGAGATTGGGGGGGTTACGAGCAGTACTTC	CATSRDWGGYEQYF
-	few	TRBV10-3	TRBJ2-7	TGTGCCATCAGCAGAGACAAAACCTACGAGCAGTACTTC	CAISRDKTYEQYF
-	few	TRBV5-1	TRBJ1-2	TGCGCCAGCACCTGGGGAGGGGACGGCCGGGGCTACACCTTC	CASTWGGDGRGYTF
-	-	TRBV7-9	TRBJ2-3	TGTGCCAGCAGTTTACCCTTCGGCGCAGATACGCAGTATTTT	CASSLPFGADTQYF
-	many	TRBV2	TRBJ2-5	TGTGCCAGCAGTGAATCGCGGGCCAGCCAAGAGACCCAGTACTTC	CASSESRASQETQYF
TRBD1	-	TRBV14	TRBJ1-2	TGTGCCAGCAGCCAAGCGGAGGAACAGGGGTGGTTCTTCGGCTACACCTTC	CASSQAEEQGWFFGYTF
TRBD1	-	TRBV7-2	TRBJ2-4	TGTGCCAGCAGCTTAGCCTTCCCGCAGGGGGTTCCCCGCCAGTACTTC	CASSLAFPQGVPRQYF
-	many	TRBV27	TRBJ1-4	TGTGCCAGCAGTTCGGGGCCAGCCATGGGTGAAAAACTGTTTTTT	CASSSGPAMGEKLFF
-	many	TRBV12-3/TRBV12-4	TRBJ1-5	-	CASSSSYRDGNQPQHF
TRBD1	few	TRBV5-1	TRBJ2-2	TGCGCCAGCAGCTCGGGACAGGATAACACCGGGGAGCTGTTTTTT	CASSSGQDNTGELFF
-	many	TRBV3-1	TRBJ1-5	TGTGCCAGCAGCCAAGGGGGTTTCCGCCATCAGCCCCAGCATTTT	CASSQGGFRHQPQHF
TRBD2	many	TRBV27	TRBJ2-7	TGTGCCAGCAGCTTCGGACTAGCTTACGAGCAGTACTTC	CASSFGLAYEQYF